The 28 T cell receptor beta chains below were found in one sample sequenced in a study of cytomegalovirus exposure and HLA in healthy donors. Produced via immunoSEQ multiplex PCR; TCRdb's table is partial and in-frame only. Of 150,000 to 200,000 clones in the sample, roughly 89% are singletons; the top ten hold approximately 3%. The material sequenced was PBMCs. These receptors all stem from a woman aged 18-29 years in good health and CMV-seropositive.

The genes are TRBV11-1 and TRBJ2-5; 10 bases align to TRBD2. The CDR3 sequence is 16 residues long. The V gene end was trimmed by 3 bases and the J gene end by 5 bases; junction bases not matched to a gene: 9. Germline V CDR1 and CDR2: SGHAT, FQDESV (reference sequence). The DNA for the CDR3 is TGTGCCAGCAGCTTGGCAAGCGGGGGGGCCGGGGAGACCCAGTACTTC. Its protein product is CASSLASGGAGETQYF.

This chain connects TRBV9 to TRBJ1-1; D gene uncertain. Trimming cost V 3 bases and J 0 bases, with 9 bases left between them. Germline CDR1 reads SGDLS; CDR2 reads YYNGEE. The CDR3 has 14 residues. The CDR3 loop reads CASSDNPLNTEAFF. DNA of the CDR3: TGTGCCAGCAGCGACAACCCTCTGAACACTGAAGCTTTCTTT.

The gene calls are TRBV7-9 and TRBJ1-2, with 9 bases fitting TRBD1. The CDR3 totals 16 residues. CDR1 and CDR2 (germline): SEHNR, FQNEAQ (reference sequence). J lost 2 bases, V lost 4 bases, and 8 bases had no gene match. The CDR3 loop reads CASSSPPGQGNYGYTF. The CDR3 nucleotides read TGTGCCAGCAGCTCCCCGCCGGGACAGGGAAACTATGGCTACACCTTC.

V and J are TRBV5-4 and TRBJ2-5; a possible D gene is TRBD1 (6 bases). The CDR3 runs 15 residues. The germline CDR1 and CDR2 sequences are SGHNT and YYREEE (reference sequence). Deletions cut 3 bases from V and 3 bases from J, with 15 bases between. The CDR3 region is CASSSYGGTKETQYF. CDR3 DNA sequence: TGTGCCAGCAGCTCATATGGGGGCACTAAAGAGACCCAGTACTTC.

CDR3 bases: TGTGCCAGCAGGAGGGACAGCCTAGCCTACGAGCAGTACTTC. This sequence encodes CASRRDSLAYEQYF. The J gene is TRBJ2-7, the V gene TRBV6-1; 7 nucleotides match TRBD1. V trimming: 6 bases; J trimming: 2 bases; junction bases outside the gene matches: 7. The V gene's germline CDR1 is MNHNS and CDR2 SASEGT. The CDR3 spans 14 residues.

The chain has TRBV27 and TRBJ2-7; 10 positions match TRBD1. Germline loops: CDR1 MNHEY, CDR2 SMNVEV (reference sequence). J was trimmed by 3 bases and V by 6 bases; bases with no gene match: 2. The CDR3 loop spans 13 amino acids. The CDR3 sequence is CASRRTGGYEQYF. The CDR3 DNA follows: TGTGCCAGCAGACGGACAGGGGGCTACGAGCAGTACTTC.

The gene calls are TRBV2 and TRBJ2-7; possibly TRBD2 for D (6 bases). This CDR3 is 13 amino acids long. V shed 3 bases and J shed 7 bases, with 13 bases lying between them. The germline CDR1 and CDR2 sequences are SNHLY and FYNNEI. Here the CDR3 reads CASSEEGPSEQYF. The CDR3 DNA is TGTGCCAGCAGTGAGGAGGGGCCGTCTGAGCAGTACTTC.

The rearrangement joins TRBV27 to TRBJ2-5, with 9 bases lining up with TRBD1. This CDR3 has 16 residues. The germline CDR1 and CDR2 sequences are MNHEY and SMNVEV (reference sequence). Germline trimming cut 1 base from V and 2 bases from J; bases unmatched to any gene: 5. The CDR3 sequence is CASSLLGTGKQETQYF. CDR3 nucleotide sequence: TGTGCCAGCAGTTTATTAGGGACAGGGAAACAAGAGACCCAGTACTTC.

The chain joins TRBV9 to TRBJ2-7; TRBD1 matches at 10 bases. CDR3 size: 16 residues. Germline CDR1 SGDLS, CDR2 YYNGEE. V was clipped by 0 bases and J by 5 bases; unmatched bases: 8. In nucleotides, the CDR3 is TGTGCCAGCAGCGTAGGAACGGGACAGGGGAAGAACGAGCAGTACTTC. This codes for CASSVGTGQGKNEQYF.

The gene calls are TRBV19 and TRBJ2-7; D might be TRBD1 (6 bases). The V and J ends lost 5 bases and 6 bases respectively, with 20 bases between them. From germline, CDR1 is LNHDA and CDR2 SQIVND (reference sequence). The CDR3 has 15 residues. The DNA of the CDR3 is TGTGCCAGTAGTCAGGGGTCCCTCCTCTCGGGCGAGCAGTACTTC. It specifies CASSQGSLLSGEQYF. Filled out from reference TRBV19 and TRBJ2-7, the complete variable domain reads DGGITQSPKYLFRKEGQNVTLSCEQNLNHDAMYWYRQDPGQGLRLIYYSQIVNDFQKGDIAEGYSVSREKKESFPLTVTSAQKNPTAFYLCASSQGSLLSGEQYFGPGTRLTVT.

This chain uses TRBV2 with TRBJ1-2; 8 nucleotides align to TRBD1. The CDR3 extends over 13 amino acids. The V and J ends lost 1 base and 9 bases, in that order; junction bases with no gene match: 4. Germline values: CDR1 SNHLY, CDR2 FYNNEI. CDR3 in amino acids: CASSEGRQGSYTF. In DNA, the CDR3 is TGTGCCAGCAGTGAAGGAAGACAGGGGAGCTACACCTTC.

The V and J genes are TRBV4-2 and TRBJ1-1; 8 nucleotides line up with TRBD1. V lost 1 base and J lost 1; bases outside the gene matches: 2. Germline assignment: CDR1 LGHNA and CDR2 YNFKEQ. CDR3 size: 15 residues. The CDR3 is CASSQVDRGNTEAFF. CDR3 nucleotides: TGTGCCAGCAGCCAAGTCGACAGGGGGAACACTGAAGCTTTCTTT.

This chain links TRBV5-1 with TRBJ2-3, with TRBD1 matching over 9 bases. V trimming: 4 bases; J trimming: 3 bases; junction bases outside the gene matches: 6. CDR3 length: 15 amino acids. CDR1 and CDR2 from the germline V gene are SGHRS and YFSETQ. CDR3 protein: CASSMDRGRTDTQYF. CDR3 bases: TGCGCCAGCAGCATGGACAGGGGCAGAACAGATACGCAGTATTTT.

This chain connects TRBV29-1 to TRBJ2-2, with 8 bases aligning to TRBD1. In germline, CDR1 is SQVTM, CDR2 ANQGSEA. Unmatched junction bases numbered 11, after V lost 7 bases and J lost 4 bases. This CDR3 spans 15 amino acids. CDR3 DNA: TGCAGCGCTCGAACGGGGACAGGTACCACCGGGGAGCTGTTTTTT. Protein sequence: CSARTGTGTTGELFF.

The chain combines TRBV30 with TRBJ1-6, with D unresolved. Looked up from germline, CDR1 is GTSNPN and CDR2 is SVGIG (reference sequence). Trimming shortened V by 2 bases and J by 7 bases, and 9 bases separated the two germline ends. CDR3 length equals 13 residues. The DNA of the CDR3 is TGTGCCTGGAGTCCCACTATGAATTCACCCCTCCACTTT. Protein: CAWSPTMNSPLHF.

V usage is TRBV7-2 and J usage is TRBJ1-1, with D possibly matching TRBD1 (6 bases). The germline V gene encodes CDR1 SGHTA and CDR2 FQGNSA. V lost 2 bases, J lost 6 bases, and 16 bases lay in between. The CDR3 spans 15 residues. CDR3 nucleotides: TGTGCCAGCAGCTTAATGGGCAGGGGAATGGCTGAAGCTTTCTTT. This codes for CASSLMGRGMAEAFF.

This clone was found a few times. The chain joins TRBV2 to TRBJ1-2; tentatively, D is TRBD1 (6 bases). This CDR3 is built from 13 residues. Germline V gene sequence: CDR1 SNHLY, CDR2 FYNNEI. V gave up 7 bases and J gave up 4 bases, with 13 bases separating them. In DNA form, the CDR3 reads TGTGCCAGCATGGACACAGGGTCCTATGGCTACACCTTC. This sequence encodes CASMDTGSYGYTF. The whole variable domain, filled in from reference TRBV2 and TRBJ1-2, reads EPEVTQTPSHQVTQMGQEVILRCVPISNHLYFYWYRQILGQKVEFLVSFYNNEISEKSEIFDDQFSVERPDGSNFTLKIRSTKLEDSAMYFCASMDTGSYGYTFGSGTRLTVV.

V gene TRBV2 combines with J gene TRBJ2-1; 9 bases are a match to TRBD2. With V trimmed by 4 bases and J by 10 bases, 8 bases remained unmatched. Germline assignment: CDR1 SNHLY and CDR2 FYNNEI. This CDR3 comprises 14 residues. The CDR3 protein is CASSVGLAGKEQFF. The CDR3, as DNA: TGTGCCAGCAGTGTAGGGCTAGCGGGGAAAGAGCAGTTCTTC.

Comment on this clone: Germline and junction disagree at one end, which may indicate a read error. The genes are TRBV6-5 and TRBJ2-7; 8 bases line up with TRBD1. Germline CDR1 reads MNHEY; CDR2 reads SVGAGI. CDR3 length: 12 amino acids. The CDR3 loop reads CASSRPGTGPSF. The CDR3, as DNA: TGTGCCAGCAGCCGTCCCGGGACAGGTCCAAGCTTC.

This chain joins TRBV9 and TRBJ2-7; 9 bases are shared with TRBD2. This CDR3 is built from 15 residues. With V trimmed by 2 bases and J by 2 bases, 5 bases remained unmatched. Germline CDR1 is SGDLS and CDR2 is YYNGEE. The CDR3, as DNA: TGTGCCAGCAGCGTCCTAGCGGGAAATGCCTACGAGCAGTACTTC. The encoded protein is CASSVLAGNAYEQYF.

The rearrangement links TRBV6-6 to TRBJ1-3; D unresolved. Germline V gene lookup returns CDR1 MNHNY and CDR2 SVGAGI (reference sequence). The CDR3 covers 12 residues. The V gene lost 7 bases and the J gene lost 4 bases, with 8 bases spanning the gap. CDR3 sequence (DNA): TGTGCCAGCAAGACACTCGGAAACACCATATATTTT. Translation gives CASKTLGNTIYF.

The chain is built from TRBV11-3 and TRBJ2-2; the D is unclear. Trimming pared 2 bases from V and 0 bases from J, leaving 7 bases between. Germline assignment: CDR1 SGHNT and CDR2 YENEEA. This CDR3 is built from 15 residues. The CDR3: CASSLNPTNTGELFF. As DNA, the CDR3 is TGTGCCAGCAGCTTAAACCCTACGAACACCGGGGAGCTGTTTTTT.

V and J are TRBV28 and TRBJ1-5, with 10 positions matching TRBD1. Trimming removed 6 bases from V and 6 bases from J; junction bases left unmatched: 11. Per germline, CDR1 MDHEN and CDR2 SYDVKM. CDR3 size: 16 residues. CDR3: CASRHGTGVKSQPQHF. Here the CDR3 DNA reads TGTGCCAGCAGACATGGGACAGGGGTAAAGAGTCAGCCCCAGCATTTT.

On this clone itself: A junction boundary mismatches the germline segment, possibly from a read error. For the CDR3, the DNA is TGTGCCAGTAGTGGAGCCCAGGGAACACCTTATGGCTACACCTTC. It encodes CASSGAQGTPYGYTF. This rearrangement joins TRBV6-1 to TRBJ1-2, with D perhaps TRBD1 (5 bases). Germline V lookup: CDR1 MNHNS, CDR2 SASEGT. The CDR3 has 15 amino acids.

The V and J genes are TRBV10-1 and TRBJ2-1; the match to TRBD2 covers 12 bases. Germline V gene lookup returns CDR1 WNHNN and CDR2 SYGVQD (reference sequence). V dropped 4 bases and J dropped 0; count of bases not matched to a gene: 1. The CDR3 totals 16 residues. CDR3: CASSGTSGASYNEQFF. Here the CDR3 DNA reads TGCGCCAGCAGTGGGACTAGCGGGGCCTCCTACAATGAGCAGTTCTTC.

The chain combines TRBV15 with TRBJ1-2; 7 bases match TRBD1. This CDR3 region has 14 residues. CDR1 and CDR2 from the germline V gene are LNHNV and YYDKDF (reference sequence). With V trimmed by 3 bases and J by 8 bases, 9 bases remained unmatched. CDR3 DNA: TGTGCCACCAGCAGTACCCGACAGGGCTACGGCTACACCTTC. As protein: CATSSTRQGYGYTF.

The chain couples TRBV4-1 to TRBJ2-3; TRBD1 might be the D (6 bases). Germline-derived CDR1 and CDR2 are MGHRA and YSYEKL. The ends were cut back, 0 bases at V and 5 bases at J, with 12 bases in the middle. This CDR3 has 15 residues. For the CDR3, the DNA is TGCGCCAGCAGCCAAGATCCTCAGGGGAAAGATACGCAGTATTTT. It is translated as CASSQDPQGKDTQYF.

This clone is a singleton in its sample. CDR3 loop: CASSPPGQGDKNIQYF. The DNA of the CDR3 is TGTGCCAGCTCACCGCCGGGACAGGGAGACAAAAACATTCAGTACTTC. This sequence joins TRBV18 and TRBJ2-4; 9 bases align to TRBD1. In germline, CDR1 is KGHSH, CDR2 LQKENI. The CDR3 length is 16 residues. J gave up 3 bases and V 3 bases, and 6 bases lay outside the gene matches. The variable domain in full, completed from reference TRBV18 and TRBJ2-4, reads NAGVMQNPRHLVRRRGQEARLRCSPMKGHSHVYWYRQLPEEGLKFMVYLQKENIIDESGMPKERFSAEFPKEGPSILRIQQVVRGDSAAYFCASSPPGQGDKNIQYFGAGTRLSVL.